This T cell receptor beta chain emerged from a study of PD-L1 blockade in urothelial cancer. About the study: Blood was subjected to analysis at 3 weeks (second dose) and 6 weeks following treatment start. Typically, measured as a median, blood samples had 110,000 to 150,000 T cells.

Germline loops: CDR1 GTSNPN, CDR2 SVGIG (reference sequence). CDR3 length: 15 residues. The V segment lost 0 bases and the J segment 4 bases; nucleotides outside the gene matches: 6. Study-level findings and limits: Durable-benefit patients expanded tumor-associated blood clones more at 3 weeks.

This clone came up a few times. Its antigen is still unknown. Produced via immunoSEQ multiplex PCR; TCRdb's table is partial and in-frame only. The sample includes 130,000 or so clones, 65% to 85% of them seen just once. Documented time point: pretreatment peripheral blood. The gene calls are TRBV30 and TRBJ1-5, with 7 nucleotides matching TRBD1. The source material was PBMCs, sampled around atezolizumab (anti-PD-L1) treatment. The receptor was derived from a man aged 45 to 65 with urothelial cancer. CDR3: CAWSVRGRGNQPQHF. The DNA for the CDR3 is TGTGCCTGGAGTGTCAGAGGCAGGGGGAATCAGCCCCAGCATTTT.